Sequencing of this TCR beta chain was carried out in a study of CXCR3-negative and CXCR3-positive naive CD8 T cells. Study background: Summed over all libraries, TRB reads came to roughly 140 million, with about 1.5 +/- 0.3 million per library.

Findings and limits, study-wide: CXCR3-positive naive cells carried more hydrophobic TRB CDR3s than CXCR3-negative naive cells did. Memory CD8+ cells had much lower diversity, and both naive subsets had comparably high diversity.

The libraries of TRB cDNA were prepared using 5' RACE with UMI labels. With the 5' RACE reads reprocessed, TCRdb shows one record per CDR3 protein and no DNA. Its table records 65,000 to 75,000 distinct CDR3 sequences. This CDR3 comprises 16 residues. In germline, CDR1 is DFQATT, CDR2 SNEGSKA (reference sequence). On this clonotype itself: The antigen is undetermined.

Material for sequencing was naive CXCR3+ CD8+ T cells from blood. Subset reported: CD45RO-CCR7+CD27+CD95- naive CD8+ T cells expressing CXCR3 (TNR3+). The chain has TRBV20-1 and TRBJ1-4; as DNA is missing, the TRBD1 call by TCRdb cannot be tested. The clonotype originates from a human donor in good health. Some clones in this sample may be carry-over from other donors' samples. The CDR3 loop is CSASFPGQGANEKLFF.